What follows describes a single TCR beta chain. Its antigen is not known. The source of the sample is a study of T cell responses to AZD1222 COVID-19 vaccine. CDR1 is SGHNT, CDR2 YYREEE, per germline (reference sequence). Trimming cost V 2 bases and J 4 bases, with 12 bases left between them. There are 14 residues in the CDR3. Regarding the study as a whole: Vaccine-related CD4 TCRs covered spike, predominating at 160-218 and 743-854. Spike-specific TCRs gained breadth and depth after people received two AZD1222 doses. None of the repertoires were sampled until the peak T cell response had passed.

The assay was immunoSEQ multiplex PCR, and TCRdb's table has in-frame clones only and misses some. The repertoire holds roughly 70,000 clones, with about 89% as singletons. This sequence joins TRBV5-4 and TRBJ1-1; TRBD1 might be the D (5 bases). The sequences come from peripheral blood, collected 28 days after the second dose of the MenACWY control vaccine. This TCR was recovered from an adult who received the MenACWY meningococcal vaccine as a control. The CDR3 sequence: CASSFGGVGTEAFF. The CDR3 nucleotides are TGTGCCAGCAGCTTCGGGGGGGTGGGCACTGAAGCTTTCTTT.